This record concerns one TCR beta chain sequence. This clonotype was seen ten or more times. No cognate antigen has been identified for it. No base qualities exist here, and no much larger clone lies one base off it. Libraries were built with 5' RACE. The instrument was an Illumina HiSeq 2000. Template switching added a universal primer binding site, and the final cDNA carried a unique molecular identifier that allowed TCR cDNA molecules to be counted accurately. First-strand cDNA for TCR alpha and beta chains was synthesized from specific primers in the conserved constant-segment region. To control for contamination, every cDNA library was double barcoded, receiving both a SMART-Mk sample barcode and Illumina barcodes. TruSeq adapter sequences along with Illumina sample barcodes were introduced in two successive PCR steps. Sequencing of the TCR alpha and beta cDNA libraries was done on the Illumina HiSeq platform using custom primers. Regarding the original processing steps: Unique molecular identifiers were extracted from raw reads with MiGEC, and CDR3 positions were determined with MiXCR. Recombination models were inferred per individual with the repgenHMM and IGoR tools using an EM algorithm. Shared clonotype analysis was performed with the tcR package in R, normalizing sharing by the product of cloneset sizes. To study raw recombination without the effects of thymic and clonal selection, out-of-frame nonproductive sequences were analyzed. TCRdb itself trimmed the public reads at Q25 with fastp, ran MiXCR and retained productive beta chains. Here each entry gathers all rows of one CDR3 protein and keeps the most common genes and DNA. These V and J calls originate from TCRdb's pipeline instead of the authors' own analysis. The sample includes 570,000 or so distinct CDR3 sequences, with around 9.6% observed a single time. 2.5% to 3% of the sample is held by the ten biggest clonotypes.

Every donor in the study was a healthy Caucasian. Three pairs of female monozygotic twins, all aged about 18 to 30 years, made up the twin cohort. Peripheral blood mononuclear cells were the source from which RNA for the TCR libraries was isolated. This sample was taken from a study of identical twins (dated by TCRdb to 2016 to 2017). About the study as a whole: TCR alpha and beta repertoires from monozygotic twins, unrelated adults of various ages and cord blood were deep-sequenced to test whether fetal clonotypes persist. To rule out contamination, the twin experiments were replicated at different times with different library preparation protocols.

Based on the germline V gene, the CDR1 and CDR2 sequences are SGHVS and FQNEAQ. Taken from cysteine to phenylalanine, the CDR3 has 15 residues. Of the read, only the CDR3 DNA is kept; its 45 bases are in frame from base 1. A distance of 14 bases separates the germline ends of V and J, which lose 1 base and 5 bases respectively. Broader findings and caveats from the paper: Compared with coincidental sharing between unrelated individuals, an excess of low generation-probability sequences was observed among out-of-frame TCR alpha sequences shared between twins. A weaker excess of twin sharing was found in beta out-of-frame sequences because the signal-to-noise ratio was lowered by fewer shared sequences. Because the same donors could not be followed over many years, conclusions were based on cross-sectional statistical analysis. In monozygotic twins, out-of-frame TCR alpha sharing was systematically underestimated by recombination models, although the models agreed with sharing between unrelated individuals. Abundant cord blood beta clonotypes carried fewer insertions; young adult naive repertoires showed a weaker similar trend, while memory repertoires showed none. Zero-insertion analyses could be partly confounded by invariant T cells such as MAIT and iNKT, though diverse VJ usage argued against such confounding for most clonotypes.

The sample also formed part of further work on yellow fever vaccine responses in identical twins. The second source states: The authors reported that the T cell response to vaccination in identical twins appeared partly convergent and partly personalized. The study precisely tracked vaccine-responding T cell clones in identical twins.

This sequence originates from a woman between 18 and 30 years old in good health. The rearrangement combines TRBV7-8 with TRBJ1-2, with no reliable assignment of the D segment. The source material was PBMCs. The CDR3 amino acid sequence is: CASSLVSTSPYGYTF. The bases are TGTGCCAGCAGCTTAGTCAGCACATCACCTTATGGCTACACCTTC.